Sequencing of this T cell receptor (gamma chain) was carried out in a study of human gamma delta and Vdelta1 T cells. General study findings and limits: Acute myeloid leukemia was reportedly broadly targeted by polyclonal Delta One T cells.

The germline V gene has CDR1 VINAFY and CDR2 YDVSNSKD. The CDR3 consists of 11 residues. J was trimmed by 11 bases and V by 3 bases; bases with no gene match: 7. TCRdb re-identified clones in the PCR reads via CATT. This sample has 5,000 or so gamma-chain clones, with about 30% found just once. Points on this clone: No antigen is known for it.

The chain links TRGV5 to TRGJ1 or TRGJ2. The source is a human donor in good health. The sequencing sample was made of Vdelta1 gamma-delta T cells from blood grown in culture (DOT cells). CDR3 in amino acids: CATWDGGEKLF. CDR3 nucleotide sequence: TGTGCCACCTGGGACGGGGGTGAGAAACTCTTT.